This is a list of T cell receptor beta chains from one sample in a study of blood T cell repertoires in COVID-19. Produced via immunoSEQ multiplex PCR; TCRdb's table is partial and in-frame only. Of approximately 180,000 clones listed, approximately 85% are singletons. The specimen sequenced was peripheral blood. All receptors derive from a man aged 55-75 years with acute or convalescent COVID-19. Each CDR3 is given with its conserved first and last residue. Fields, in order: clone size, V gene, J gene, D gene, CDR3 protein, CDR3 DNA. D genes are given only for firm matches. The size of a clone is reported for some rows only, either as once, few or many, or as a class for expanded clones.

clone_size: .; v_call: TRBV2; j_call: TRBJ2-2; d_call: .; cdr3_aa: CASSELETGELFF; cdr3_nt: TGTGCCAGCAGTGAACTAGAGACCGGGGAGCTGTTTTTT
clone_size: once; v_call: TRBV7-9; j_call: TRBJ2-1; d_call: TRBD2; cdr3_aa: CASSAGNAGGYNEQFF; cdr3_nt: TGTGCCAGCAGCGCCGGCAACGCGGGGGGCTACAATGAGCAGTTCTTC
clone_size: .; v_call: TRBV10-3; j_call: TRBJ2-3; d_call: TRBD1; cdr3_aa: CAISGQGASTDTQYF; cdr3_nt: TGTGCCATCAGTGGACAGGGGGCAAGCACAGATACGCAGTATTTT
clone_size: .; v_call: TRBV28; j_call: TRBJ2-7; d_call: .; cdr3_aa: CASTEGGVDEQYF; cdr3_nt: TGTGCCAGCACCGAGGGAGGAGTAGACGAGCAGTACTTC
clone_size: .; v_call: TRBV10-3; j_call: TRBJ1-4; d_call: .; cdr3_aa: CAISESGGEKLFF; cdr3_nt: TGTGCCATCAGTGAGTCCGGGGGTGAAAAACTGTTTTTT
clone_size: .; v_call: TRBV6-1; j_call: TRBJ2-1; d_call: TRBD1; cdr3_aa: CATRVGQEFYNEQFF; cdr3_nt: TGTGCCACCAGGGTGGGACAGGAATTCTACAATGAGCAGTTCTTC
clone_size: .; v_call: TRBV6-2/TRBV6-3; j_call: TRBJ2-2; d_call: TRBD2; cdr3_aa: CASRPSPRTSNTGELFF; cdr3_nt: TGTGCCAGCAGACCTTCCCCAAGGACTAGCAACACCGGGGAGCTGTTTTTT
clone_size: once; v_call: TRBV9; j_call: TRBJ2-2; d_call: TRBD1; cdr3_aa: CASSAGSGTAVTGELFF; cdr3_nt: TGTGCCAGCAGCGCGGGGTCCGGGACAGCGGTCACCGGGGAGCTGTTTTTT
clone_size: .; v_call: TRBV4-2; j_call: TRBJ2-7; d_call: TRBD2; cdr3_aa: CASSQGGGLAGDNEQYF; cdr3_nt: TGTGCCAGCAGCCAAGGGGGGGGACTAGCGGGAGATAACGAGCAGTACTTC
clone_size: .; v_call: TRBV19; j_call: TRBJ2-7; d_call: .; cdr3_aa: CASSARVSYEQYF; cdr3_nt: TGTGCCAGTAGTGCCCGGGTCTCCTACGAGCAGTACTTC
clone_size: .; v_call: TRBV11-1; j_call: TRBJ2-5; d_call: TRBD2; cdr3_aa: CASSPLGTSGKETQYF; cdr3_nt: TGTGCCAGCAGCCCGCTCGGGACTAGCGGGAAAGAGACCCAGTACTTC
clone_size: .; v_call: TRBV5-6; j_call: TRBJ2-2; d_call: .; cdr3_aa: CASSWDSITGELFF; cdr3_nt: TGTGCCAGCAGCTGGGACTCGATCACCGGGGAGCTGTTTTTT
clone_size: .; v_call: TRBV4-1; j_call: TRBJ2-1; d_call: TRBD2; cdr3_aa: CASSPEGGSGSWSEQFF; cdr3_nt: TGCGCCAGCAGCCCGGAGGGTGGTAGCGGGAGCTGGTCGGAGCAGTTCTTC
clone_size: once; v_call: TRBV4-1; j_call: TRBJ1-2; d_call: .; cdr3_aa: CASSQDGRGERFYGYTF; cdr3_nt: TGCGCCAGCAGCCAAGATGGCCGGGGAGAGAGATTCTATGGCTACACCTTC
clone_size: few; v_call: TRBV14; j_call: TRBJ2-7; d_call: TRBD2; cdr3_aa: CASSPPAGYSYEQYF; cdr3_nt: TGTGCCAGCAGCCCTCCAGCGGGGTACTCCTACGAGCAGTACTTC
clone_size: .; v_call: TRBV3-1/TRBV3-2; j_call: TRBJ2-7; d_call: TRBD2; cdr3_aa: CASSPQRDRYEQYF; cdr3_nt: TGTGCCAGCAGCCCCCAGCGGGATCGCTACGAGCAGTACTTC
clone_size: .; v_call: TRBV6-6; j_call: TRBJ1-2; d_call: TRBD1; cdr3_aa: CASSGTGGLNGYTF; cdr3_nt: TGTGCCAGCAGTGGGACAGGGGGCTTAAATGGCTACACCTTC
clone_size: .; v_call: TRBV6-4; j_call: TRBJ2-1; d_call: TRBD2; cdr3_aa: CASSDGSGRVDEQFF; cdr3_nt: TGTGCCAGCAGTGACGGAAGCGGGAGGGTGGATGAGCAGTTCTTC
clone_size: .; v_call: TRBV27; j_call: TRBJ2-7; d_call: TRBD1; cdr3_aa: CASSSSWDSRHEQYF; cdr3_nt: TGTGCCAGCAGTTCCTCATGGGACAGCCGACACGAGCAGTACTTC
clone_size: .; v_call: TRBV19; j_call: TRBJ1-2; d_call: .; cdr3_aa: CASNDRNRDYGYTF; cdr3_nt: TGTGCCAGTAACGACAGGAATCGTGACTATGGCTACACCTTC
clone_size: once; v_call: TRBV28; j_call: TRBJ2-1; d_call: TRBD2; cdr3_aa: CASNGGRAYNEQFF; cdr3_nt: TGTGCCAGCAACGGGGGGAGGGCCTACAATGAGCAGTTCTTC
clone_size: .; v_call: TRBV5-1; j_call: TRBJ2-7; d_call: TRBD1; cdr3_aa: CASSLGRGTGVYEQYF; cdr3_nt: TGCGCCAGCAGCTTAGGACGTGGGACAGGAGTCTACGAGCAGTACTTC
clone_size: .; v_call: TRBV28; j_call: TRBJ2-1; d_call: .; cdr3_aa: CASSLGDEQFF; cdr3_nt: TGTGCCAGCAGTCTAGGGGATGAGCAGTTCTTC
clone_size: few; v_call: TRBV7-2; j_call: TRBJ2-2; d_call: TRBD1; cdr3_aa: CASSGQQGGELFF; cdr3_nt: TGTGCCAGCAGCGGACAACAGGGGGGGGAGCTGTTTTTT
clone_size: few; v_call: TRBV27; j_call: TRBJ2-2; d_call: TRBD2; cdr3_aa: CASSRGLVGTGELFF; cdr3_nt: TGTGCCAGCAGCCGGGGACTAGTAGGGACCGGGGAGCTGTTTTTT
clone_size: .; v_call: TRBV27; j_call: TRBJ2-3; d_call: TRBD1; cdr3_aa: CASGVDRVNADTQYF; cdr3_nt: TGTGCCAGCGGGGTGGACAGGGTGAACGCAGATACGCAGTATTTT
clone_size: .; v_call: TRBV5-5; j_call: TRBJ2-5; d_call: .; cdr3_aa: CASSLVAGPWETQYF; cdr3_nt: TGTGCCAGCAGCTTGGTGGCAGGTCCATGGGAGACCCAGTACTTC
clone_size: once; v_call: TRBV5-5; j_call: TRBJ1-2; d_call: .; cdr3_aa: CASSLGGADYGYTF; cdr3_nt: TGTGCCAGCAGCTTGGGGGGCGCGGACTATGGCTACACCTTC
clone_size: .; v_call: TRBV5-4; j_call: TRBJ2-4; d_call: TRBD1; cdr3_aa: CASSGTDIQYF; cdr3_nt: TGTGCCAGCAGCGGGACAGATATTCAGTACTTC
clone_size: .; v_call: TRBV6-7; j_call: TRBJ2-3; d_call: .; cdr3_aa: CASSYSRHPGPGIDTQYF; cdr3_nt: TGTGCCAGCAGTTACTCGAGGCACCCGGGCCCGGGGATAGATACGCAGTATTTT
clone_size: few; v_call: TRBV28; j_call: TRBJ1-5; d_call: .; cdr3_aa: CASSFGLMGAGGNQPQHF; cdr3_nt: TGTGCCAGCAGTTTTGGGTTAATGGGGGCAGGTGGCAATCAGCCCCAGCATTTT
clone_size: .; v_call: TRBV28; j_call: TRBJ2-2; d_call: .; cdr3_aa: CASKVGGNTGELFF; cdr3_nt: TGTGCCAGCAAGGTCGGGGGGAACACCGGGGAGCTGTTTTTT
clone_size: .; v_call: TRBV28; j_call: TRBJ2-7; d_call: TRBD1; cdr3_aa: CASTDGQGGTYEQYF; cdr3_nt: TGTGCCAGCACCGATGGACAGGGGGGTACCTACGAGCAGTACTTC
clone_size: .; v_call: TRBV4-1; j_call: TRBJ2-1; d_call: .; cdr3_aa: CASSQGRVQREEQFF; cdr3_nt: TGCGCCAGCAGCCAAGGTCGGGTGCAACGGGAGGAGCAGTTCTTC
clone_size: .; v_call: TRBV7-6; j_call: TRBJ2-3; d_call: .; cdr3_aa: CASSLRVATDTQYF; cdr3_nt: TGTGCCAGCAGCCTCAGGGTGGCCACAGATACGCAGTATTTT
clone_size: .; v_call: TRBV2; j_call: TRBJ2-7; d_call: TRBD1; cdr3_aa: CASSPGQGNEQYF; cdr3_nt: TGTGCCAGCAGTCCCGGACAGGGGAACGAGCAGTACTTC
clone_size: .; v_call: TRBV19; j_call: TRBJ2-3; d_call: TRBD2; cdr3_aa: CASGQRLAGGTDTQYF; cdr3_nt: TGTGCCAGTGGCCAGCGGCTAGCGGGAGGCACAGATACGCAGTATTTT
clone_size: .; v_call: TRBV3-1/TRBV3-2; j_call: TRBJ1-2; d_call: .; cdr3_aa: CASSQAQGFYGYTF; cdr3_nt: TGTGCCAGCAGCCAAGCCCAGGGATTTTATGGCTACACCTTC
clone_size: .; v_call: TRBV7-3; j_call: TRBJ2-3; d_call: .; cdr3_aa: CASSLGLGGTDTQYF; cdr3_nt: TGTGCCAGCAGCTTAGGGTTAGGGGGCACAGATACGCAGTATTTT
clone_size: .; v_call: TRBV6-1; j_call: TRBJ2-5; d_call: TRBD2; cdr3_aa: CANQTSGNKETQYF; cdr3_nt: TGTGCCAACCAGACTAGCGGTAACAAGGAGACCCAGTACTTC
clone_size: .; v_call: TRBV7-9; j_call: TRBJ1-2; d_call: .; cdr3_aa: CASSFGTFNYGYTF; cdr3_nt: TGTGCCAGCAGCTTCGGGACTTTTAACTATGGCTACACCTTC
clone_size: .; v_call: TRBV4-2; j_call: TRBJ2-1; d_call: TRBD2; cdr3_aa: CASSPGLAGGKNEQFF; cdr3_nt: TGTGCCAGCAGCCCCGGACTAGCGGGAGGAAAGAATGAGCAGTTCTTC
clone_size: .; v_call: TRBV20-1; j_call: TRBJ2-1; d_call: .; cdr3_aa: CSARAGFF; cdr3_nt: TGCAGTGCTAGAGCCGGGTTCTTC
clone_size: .; v_call: TRBV15; j_call: TRBJ2-3; d_call: TRBD2; cdr3_aa: CATSVTGGPGDTQYF; cdr3_nt: TGTGCCACCAGCGTAACGGGAGGGCCGGGAGATACGCAGTATTTT
clone_size: .; v_call: TRBV9; j_call: TRBJ1-5; d_call: TRBD1; cdr3_aa: CASSPGTGGFQPQHF; cdr3_nt: TGTGCCAGCAGCCCAGGGACAGGGGGCTTTCAGCCCCAGCATTTT
clone_size: .; v_call: TRBV27; j_call: TRBJ2-3; d_call: .; cdr3_aa: CASTRLADSVTSTDTQYF; cdr3_nt: TGTGCCAGCACCCGTCTAGCGGACAGCGTTACTAGCACAGATACGCAGTATTTT
clone_size: .; v_call: TRBV27; j_call: TRBJ2-7; d_call: TRBD2; cdr3_aa: CASSPRTSGSDEQYF; cdr3_nt: TGTGCCAGCAGTCCAAGGACTAGCGGGAGCGACGAGCAGTACTTC
clone_size: .; v_call: TRBV9; j_call: TRBJ2-7; d_call: .; cdr3_aa: CASSVAAGVSYEQYF; cdr3_nt: TGTGCCAGCAGCGTAGCGGCAGGGGTCTCCTACGAGCAGTACTTC
clone_size: once; v_call: TRBV27; j_call: TRBJ2-1; d_call: TRBD2; cdr3_aa: CASSLQRDHSYNEQFF; cdr3_nt: TGTGCCAGCAGTTTACAGCGGGACCACTCCTACAATGAGCAGTTCTTC
clone_size: .; v_call: TRBV9; j_call: TRBJ2-6; d_call: .; cdr3_aa: CASSEADYAGANVLTF; cdr3_nt: TGTGCCAGCAGCGAAGCCGACTACGCTGGGGCCAACGTCCTGACTTTC
clone_size: once; v_call: TRBV6-5; j_call: TRBJ1-5; d_call: .; cdr3_aa: CASKQGDNQPQHF; cdr3_nt: TGTGCCAGCAAACAGGGCGACAATCAGCCCCAGCATTTT
clone_size: .; v_call: TRBV18; j_call: TRBJ2-7; d_call: .; cdr3_aa: CASSPRIGETYEQYF; cdr3_nt: TGTGCCAGCTCACCACGGATCGGGGAAACCTACGAGCAGTACTTC
clone_size: .; v_call: TRBV5-5; j_call: TRBJ2-3; d_call: TRBD1; cdr3_aa: CASSPRTTGVTDTQYF; cdr3_nt: TGTGCCAGCAGCCCCAGGACGACAGGGGTCACAGATACGCAGTATTTT
clone_size: .; v_call: TRBV29-1; j_call: TRBJ1-4; d_call: TRBD1; cdr3_aa: CSVANSGTGNEKLFF; cdr3_nt: TGCAGCGTTGCAAATTCCGGGACAGGGAATGAAAAACTGTTTTTT
clone_size: .; v_call: TRBV7-8; j_call: TRBJ2-2; d_call: TRBD2; cdr3_aa: CASSLPTSGRRNTGELFF; cdr3_nt: TGTGCCAGCAGCTTGCCGACTAGCGGGAGACGGAACACCGGGGAGCTGTTTTTT
clone_size: .; v_call: TRBV7-6; j_call: TRBJ2-3; d_call: TRBD1; cdr3_aa: CASSLRTGADTQYF; cdr3_nt: TGTGCCAGCAGCCTCCGGACAGGGGCGGATACGCAGTATTTT
clone_size: .; v_call: TRBV5-1; j_call: TRBJ2-1; d_call: .; cdr3_aa: CASSFQEYNEQFF; cdr3_nt: TGCGCCAGCAGCTTCCAGGAATACAATGAGCAGTTCTTC
clone_size: .; v_call: TRBV19; j_call: TRBJ2-2; d_call: .; cdr3_aa: CASTPGGGAWTGELFF; cdr3_nt: TGTGCCAGTACCCCTGGGGGGGGCGCCTGGACCGGGGAGCTGTTTTTT